Here is one T cell receptor beta chain with its context. CDR1 and CDR2 (germline): SGHTA, FQGNSA. This CDR3 has 15 residues. V dropped 1 base and J dropped 1 base, with 8 bases sitting between them. This sample is part of a study of shared T cell receptors in the human thymus. Only in-frame clones appear in the TCRdb table, and some are missing; sequencing was by immunoSEQ multiplex PCR. Of about 660,000 clones detected, around nine tenths appear once; the ten largest clones hold 0.01%. The same sample was also used in a study of human thymus T cells. That report adds: Among the donors, all were healthy Finnish infants having corrective surgery for congenital heart defects. Obtained as resections during corrective heart surgery, the thymus tissue was then studied. Seemingly biased V and J gene usage marked thymic and blood repertoires. In unrelated individuals, thymic repertoires overlapped highly, according to related research.

The source is a boy under two years old with a congenital heart defect. Sequencing input: thymocytes. The chain recombines TRBV7-2 with TRBJ1-5, with D hard to call. CDR3 region: CASSLVGVSNQPQHF. In DNA form, the CDR3 reads TGTGCCAGCAGCTTAGTGGGCGTGAGCAATCAGCCCCAGCATTTT.